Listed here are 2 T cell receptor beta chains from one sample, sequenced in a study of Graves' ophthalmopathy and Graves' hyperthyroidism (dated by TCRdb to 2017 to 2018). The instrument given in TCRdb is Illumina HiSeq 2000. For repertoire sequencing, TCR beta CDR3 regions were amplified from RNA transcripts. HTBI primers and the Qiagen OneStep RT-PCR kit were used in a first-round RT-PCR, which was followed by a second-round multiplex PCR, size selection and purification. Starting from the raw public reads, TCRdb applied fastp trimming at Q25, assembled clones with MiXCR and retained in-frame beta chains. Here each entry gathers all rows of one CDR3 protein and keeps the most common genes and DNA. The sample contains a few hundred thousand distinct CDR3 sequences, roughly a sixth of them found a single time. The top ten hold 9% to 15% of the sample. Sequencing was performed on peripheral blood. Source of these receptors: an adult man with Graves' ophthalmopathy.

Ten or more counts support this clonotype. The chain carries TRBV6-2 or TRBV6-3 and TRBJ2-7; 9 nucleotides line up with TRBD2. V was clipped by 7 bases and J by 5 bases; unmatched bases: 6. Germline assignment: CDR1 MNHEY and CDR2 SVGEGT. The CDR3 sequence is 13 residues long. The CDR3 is CASNRGGANEQYF. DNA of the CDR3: TGTGCCAGCAATCGCGGGGGGGCCAACGAGCAGTACTTC.

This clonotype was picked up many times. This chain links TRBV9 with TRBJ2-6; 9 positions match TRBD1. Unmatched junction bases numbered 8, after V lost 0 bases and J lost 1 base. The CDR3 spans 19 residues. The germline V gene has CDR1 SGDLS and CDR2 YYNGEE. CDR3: CASSVGDRVGLSGANVLTF. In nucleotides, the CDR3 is TGTGCCAGCAGCGTAGGGGACAGGGTGGGACTGTCTGGGGCCAACGTCCTGACTTTC. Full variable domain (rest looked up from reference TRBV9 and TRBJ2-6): DSGVTQTPKHLITATGQRVTLRCSPRSGDLSVYWYQQSLDQGLQFLIQYYNGEERAKGNILERFSAQQFPDLHSELNLSSLELGDSALYFCASSVGDRVGLSGANVLTFGAGSRLTVL.